This TCR beta chain was observed in a study of cytomegalovirus exposure and HLA in healthy donors. 60 Vbeta and 13 Jbeta primers were used in PCR. Profiled with immunoSEQ multiplex PCR; TCRdb holds only in-frame clones, not every one. The sample has about 100,000 clones; approximately 79% are singletons. The germline gives CDR1 SGHDT, CDR2 YYEEEE. V trimming: 0 bases; J trimming: 6 bases; junction bases outside the gene matches: 5. This CDR3 region has 15 residues. The TCR sequence derives from a woman aged 35 to 49 in good health and CMV-seronegative. Source material: PBMCs. The rearrangement links TRBV5-6 to TRBJ2-7; TRBD1 aligns across 11 bases. This CDR3 is CASSLGTGGFGEQYF. Here the CDR3 DNA reads TGTGCCAGCAGCTTGGGGACAGGGGGCTTTGGCGAGCAGTACTTC.